This T cell receptor (beta chain) was observed in a study of blood T cell repertoires in COVID-19 (dated by TCRdb to about 2020). Turning to the overall study: Collaborator samples came from the United States, Italy and Spain and covered acute and convalescent phases of COVID-19. The prospective study material was composed of cDNA or gDNA derived from T cells, B-cell-depleted T cells, or PBMCs. Deeply sampled blood TCRbeta repertoires from subjects exposed to, actively infected with, or recovered from COVID-19 were included in the dataset. The repertoires were made available in a free public database intended to serve as a resource for research on the immune response to SARS-CoV-2. The samples were drawn from the first 160 participants of the ongoing ImmuneRACE study and from 950 to 1,500 subjects provided by 6 global collaborators. The sample metadata nearly always contained a de-identified subject ID, COVID-19 status, age in years and sex. HLA class I and class II types, where available, came from metadata supplied by the sample provider rather than from assay-based typing. Broader findings and caveats from the paper: The amount of clinical and demographic metadata varied by source and participant and was provided uncurated.

On this clone: There is no known antigen for this receptor. No quality values exist for individual bases; no much larger clone is one base distant.

Including the terminal cysteine and phenylalanine, the CDR3 comprises 15 residues. Only CDR3 DNA remains: 45 bases, in frame from the first base. Trimming removed 1 base from V and 2 bases from J, leaving 13 bases between the germline ends. The CDR1 and CDR2 encoded by the germline V gene are SGHRS and YFSETQ. TCRbeta CDR3 regions were amplified from genomic DNA using the immunoSEQ Assay, a bias-controlled multiplex PCR. The authors' pipeline ran thus. The number of nucleated cells in each sample was estimated from the amplification of reference gene primers within the assay. To quantify the absolute abundance of each unique TCRbeta CDR3 rearrangement, sequence reads were collapsed and filtered. Productive Simpson clonality was computed per sample as the square root of Simpson's diversity index over productive rearrangements. As stored in TCRdb, this immuneACCESS dataset retains in-frame rearrangements with V and J assigned. A fraction of the clones does not appear; measured against another copy, unresolved V genes explain less than half of the discrepancy, and the remainder lacks a known reason. V and J calls and clone size follow that table, whereas D and trimming were derived from the DNA. The sample data list 110,000 or so clones, and around 84% of these were observed just once. The ten largest clonotypes hold under 9.5% of the sample.

Whole blood was collected in K2EDTA tubes by collaborating institutions according to the institutions' own protocols. For TCRbeta analysis, collaborators shipped samples as frozen whole blood, isolated PBMCs, or DNA extracted from either of those sample types. The chain was built from TRBV5-1 and TRBJ2-7; the D segment could be TRBD2, given 6 matching bases. The TCR comes from a woman between 35 and 50 years old with acute or convalescent COVID-19. Sequenced material: peripheral blood. The CDR3 protein is CASSLLGGEAYEQYF. Read as DNA, the sequence is TGCGCCAGCAGCTTGTTAGGAGGGGAGGCCTACGAGCAGTACTTC.